This entry describes one T cell receptor beta chain. Antigen: not known. This CDR3 comprises 13 residues. The ends lost 6 bases at V and 8 bases at J; junction bases unmatched: 3. Germline V gene lookup returns CDR1 ENHRY and CDR2 SYGVKD. Clinicians in the United States treated all participants with HIV. Cryopreserved PBMC samples of about 0.9-10 million cells were used for DNA extraction. This was the immunoSEQ v3.0 assay at survey level. Here immunoSEQ multiplex PCR was the method, and the copy in TCRdb shows in-frame clones only, minus some. This table has 30,000 or so clones, about four fifths appearing once. This entry belongs to a study of long-term antiretroviral therapy in people with HIV. General study results and limits: Increased diversity was seen after ART, yet it remained lower than in transplant donor controls. ART adherence was not documented, and neither viral resistance nor therapy changes had any data.

The clonotype was recovered from a man aged 50 to 60 with HIV. This chain connects TRBV10-3 to TRBJ1-4; 10 bases fit TRBD1. The specimen was unsorted PBMCs, collected 3 years after starting antiretroviral therapy. The CDR3 protein is CAIRDRGEEKLFF. The CDR3 region has the DNA TGTGCCATCAGGGACAGGGGGGAGGAAAAACTGTTTTTT.